The present T cell receptor beta chain was sequenced within a study of cytomegalovirus exposure and HLA in healthy donors (dated by TCRdb to 2017 to 2019). About the study as a whole: An earlier analysis of roughly 610 of the donors reported approximately 300 Gb of sequence data and some 110 million unique TCR beta sequences obtained from approximately 180 million T cells. An early release covering over 500 HLA-typed donors comprised roughly 300 gigabases of sequencing data and tens of millions of unique TCR sequences. Of the roughly 410 genotyped donors, 81% were placed in the genetic ancestry cluster associated with self-reported Caucasian donors. The study was designed to test whether signatures of past pathogen exposure could be identified by cataloging public T cell receptors. The T cell repertoires of 700 or so subjects were profiled by immunosequencing and related to cytomegalovirus serostatus. In addition to the first cohort of 650 to 800 subjects, a separate validation cohort of under 150 different subjects was used. To predict cytomegalovirus infection status, the study combined high-throughput TCR immunosequencing, statistical association of individual TCRs with disease status, and machine learning. A later analysis re-examined previously published TCR beta repertoires from more than 550 donors and added high-resolution HLA genotyping to investigate patterns of TCR occurrence. Rather than drawing on any new phenotypic data, the later analysis identified candidate immune exposures from TCR beta sequences and the way those sequences occurred across donors. In an earlier analysis of about 590 of the donors, high-throughput TCR beta sequencing was used to judge whether each TCR beta V gene segment behaved as functional or pseudogenic. Donor age, sex, ethnicity and CMV serostatus were collected together with the repertoire data. In a later genetic analysis, genome-wide SNP genotypes for about 55% of the roughly 700 donors were used, and that subset was treated as a discovery cohort. All discovery cohort repertoires had been generated on a single sequencing platform. Class I and class II HLA loci were covered by the typing at four-digit resolution. The number of donors typed differed by locus, with about 629-630 for A, B, C, DRB1 and DQB1, approximately 500 for DQA1, approximately 580 for DPA1, and around 460 for DPB1. Four to six DR-DQ haplotypes were handled as single units for association and clustering because linkage in the cohort was strong. Across approximately 420 genotyped donors of the cohort, an average of 235,054 unique TCR beta nucleotide sequences per donor were sequenced, and roughly a sixth of those sequences were non-productive. Results the study describes overall, beyond this receptor: According to the authors, the approach could potentially be generalized to other disease states and immunological phenotypes. Because counts were too low, approximately 15 rarely observed V segments, including chromosome 9 orphons, were excluded from the earlier analysis of 587 of the donors. Cytomegalovirus status was reported to be diagnosed by the classifier with high specificity and sensitivity in both the original and validation cohorts. Assigning TCR associations to individual alleles was difficult when HLA alleles, especially DR and DQ, strongly co-occurred. The only immune exposure information available for the cohort was CMV serostatus. Linkage disequilibrium might explain the correlated functional status among segregating V segments, but an unknown experimental factor could not be excluded. In a later analysis, several top co-occurrence clusters were reported to appear linked to parvovirus B19, influenza, CMV and Epstein-Barr virus. While some public TCRs were present in many individuals, most TCR sequences turned up only very rarely across donors. Because HLA typing was missing for some donors at each locus, association tests included only the typed subset. In a later analysis, most CMV-associated TCR beta chains were found to appear HLA-restricted, with HLA associations seemingly driven largely by CMV exposure. According to a later genetic analysis, donors in an Asian-associated ancestry cluster had fewer N-insertions in productive TCRs than the approximately 630-donor mean. At a false discovery rate of 0.05, a later analysis linked around 15,000 TCR beta sequences to specific HLA alleles. In this cohort, only TCR beta chains were sequenced, and detectable features were limited by the absence of alpha or paired-chain data. A further reported finding was that TCR beta sequences accurately predicted the HLA-A and HLA-B alleles for most subjects in the first cohort. Broadly in line with IMGT annotations, most TCR beta V segments showed up in productive rearrangements about 87% or about 30% of the time in an earlier analysis of around 600 of the donors. V-gene and J-gene trimming of TCR beta chains was associated with a missense DCLRE1C variant in a later genetic analysis, and the association was replicated in an independent cohort. Some IMGT-functional V segments, including TRBV6-2 and TRBV6-3, could not be distinguished by the 87-base-pair reads and were therefore excluded. In a later analysis, TCR association rates were found to vary across HLA loci, with the most associated TCRs seen for DRB1 alleles and the fewest for HLA-C alleles. In a later analysis, HLA-associated TCR beta chains showed more clonal expansion and lower generation probabilities than non-associated chains that were equally common. Three of the identified cytomegalovirus-associated TCR beta chains were confirmed in vitro to be specific for cytomegalovirus antigens. Roughly uniform sequencing depth across donors was assumed in presence/absence analyses, although this assumption may not hold. The study listed 164 TCR beta chains as associated with cytomegalovirus. A cluster of highly shared sequence variants was judged likely to represent a technical artifact of the sequencing pipeline.

Taken from cysteine to phenylalanine, the CDR3 has 15 residues. The CDR3 DNA has 45 bases and is translated from base 1. The germline V gene supplies CDR1 SGDLS and CDR2 YYNGEE. The V and J ends are trimmed by 3 bases and 3 bases, leaving 13 bases between them. The library was built by means of the immunoSEQ multiplex PCR assay. For the multiplex PCR, a mixture combining 60 forward primers for TCR Vbeta segments and 13 reverse primers for TCR Jbeta segments was used. The CDR3 region of rearranged TCR beta genes was amplified from genomic DNA with a multiplex PCR assay. The amplified TCR beta libraries were sequenced on the Illumina HiSeq System as 87-base-pair reads. The original pipeline was this. Across the 600 to 700 repertoires, a later analysis counted 75 million to 90 million unique TCR beta chains, approximately 10 million of which were shared by at least two donors. A nearest-neighbor algorithm error-corrected the raw reads and collapsed the reads into unique sequences, merging closely related sequences to remove PCR and sequencing errors. CDR3 sequences were aligned to IMGT reference sequences to assign V, D and J gene segments. For a sequence to be retained, at least a six-nucleotide match to both a V gene segment and a J gene segment was required. A rearrangement counted as productive if the CDR3 had no stop codons and remained in frame with V and J, and every other rearrangement counted as non-productive. Following IMGT convention, CDR3 was defined as the stretch from the second conserved V-encoded cysteine to the conserved J-encoded phenylalanine. The earlier analysis of about 610 of the donors excluded any sequence lacking an unambiguous match to a single V gene segment. In an earlier analysis of 587 of the donors, V segments were called functional above 56.7% productive rearrangements and were called segregating when the between-donor standard deviation exceeded 5%. A statistical classification framework was built for diagnosing cytomegalovirus status from the catalog of TCR beta chain sequences. In a later analysis, TCR nucleotide sequences were compared against IMGT/GENE-DB human TR gene sequences so that V and J genes could be assigned. Using the TCRdist pipeline, a later analysis assigned CDR3 sequences along with most-parsimonious VDJ recombination scenarios. A later analysis defined each TCR beta chain by its CDR3 amino acid sequence plus V-gene family, and excluded reads lacking a unique V-gene family. As a way to deal with suspected cross-contamination and a sequencing artifact, a later analysis dropped roughly 620 nucleotide sequences that were highly shared and had low generation probability. A later analysis calculated a clonal expansion index for each public chain from normalized within-repertoire ranks of inferred template counts. In a later analysis, generation probabilities were computed with a VDJ recombination model fitted to out-of-frame rearrangements, and the resulting probabilities were checked against IGoR. A later analysis scored TCR-TCR, TCR-HLA and TCR-CMV co-occurrence with hypergeometric tests, applying a repertoire-size bias correction to TCR pairs. A later analysis estimated false discovery rates by permuting HLA or CMV assignments 20 times. In a later analysis, co-occurring TCRs were grouped with DBSCAN, and TCRdist sequence similarity was added when clustering was performed within HLA-allele-positive subsets. For co-occurrence clustering, repertoires with fewer than 30,000 or more than 120,000 public chains were excluded, along with roughly 5 repertoires with anomalous nucleotide sharing. TCRdb limited this immuneACCESS table to in-frame rearrangements with V and J called. A share of clones is missing; checked studies link under half to unresolved V genes, and the rest is unexplained. Clone size and V and J calls were adopted from that table, with D and trimming inferred from the DNA. The sample table includes roughly 220,000 clones. The ten top clones hold about 1.1% of the sample.

The cohort comprised 710 or so healthy bone marrow donors. At the time of sampling, all cohort members were nominally healthy, though unrecorded immune exposures were likely present. The donor was CMV seropositive and was included in the group of around 300 seropositive cohort members. Each donor provided a peripheral blood sample, and peripheral blood mononuclear cells were used for TCR beta sequencing. The Qiagen DNeasy Blood Extraction Kit was used to extract genomic DNA from the blood cell samples. Comments on this clone: The target of this receptor is not known.

The sample consisted of PBMCs. This TCR derives from a girl aged 2-9 years in good health and CMV-seropositive. The chain is made from TRBV9 and TRBJ1-5; TRBD1 is a weak D gene call, 5 bases matching. For the CDR3, the sequence is CASSAHLTDNQPQHF. The bases read TGTGCCAGCAGCGCCCATTTGACAGACAATCAGCCCCAGCATTTT.